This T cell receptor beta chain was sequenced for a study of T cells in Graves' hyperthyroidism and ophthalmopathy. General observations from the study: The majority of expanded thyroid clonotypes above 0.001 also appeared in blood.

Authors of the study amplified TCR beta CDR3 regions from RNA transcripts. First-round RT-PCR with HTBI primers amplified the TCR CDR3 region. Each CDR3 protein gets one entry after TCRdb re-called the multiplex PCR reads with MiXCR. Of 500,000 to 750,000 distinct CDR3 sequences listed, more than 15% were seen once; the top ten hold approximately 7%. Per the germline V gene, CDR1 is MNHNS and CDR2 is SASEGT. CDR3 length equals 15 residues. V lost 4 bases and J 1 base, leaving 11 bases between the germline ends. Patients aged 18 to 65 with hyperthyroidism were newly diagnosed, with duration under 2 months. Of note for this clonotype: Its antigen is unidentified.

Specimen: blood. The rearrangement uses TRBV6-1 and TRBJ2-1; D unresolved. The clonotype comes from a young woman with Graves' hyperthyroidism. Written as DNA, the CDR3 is TGTGCCAGCAGTGCCGTTTTTAGGTCCTACAATGAGCAGTTCTTC. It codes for CASSAVFRSYNEQFF.